This is a list of T cell receptor beta chains from one sample in a study of PD-1 blockade in classical Hodgkin lymphoma. Some clones are missing from TCRdb's copy, which holds only in-frame ones; the method was immunoSEQ multiplex PCR. The profile shows approximately 24,000 clones, under 90% of them singletons. Sample: peripheral blood mononuclear cells (PBMCs), taken before the fourth cycle of nivolumab. The receptors come from a human donor with classical Hodgkin lymphoma. The CDR3 runs from the conserved cysteine through the conserved F or W. Each record gives: J gene, clone size, V gene, D gene, CDR3 DNA, CDR3 protein. The D gene is left open where the match is weak. Clone size is shown for a subset of rows, as once, few, many or a class of expanded clone.

TRBJ2-7 NA TRBV6-5 NA TGTGCCAGCAGGGACGCCTACGAGCAGTACTTC CASRDAYEQYF
TRBJ2-7 NA TRBV7-9 TRBD1 TGTGCCAGCAGCCACCCGGGCGGGACAGGGGGCTACGAGCAGTACTTC CASSHPGGTGGYEQYF
TRBJ1-6 NA TRBV5-1 NA TGCGCCAGCAGCTTGGAGGGGATGGCCTATAATTCACCCCTCCACTTT CASSLEGMAYNSPLHF
TRBJ1-2 NA TRBV18 NA TGTGCCAGCTCACCTGGCTATGGCTACACCTTC CASSPGYGYTF
TRBJ2-7 NA TRBV6-1 TRBD2 TGTGCCAGCAGTGGTTTAGCGGGAGCCTACGAGCAGTACTTC CASSGLAGAYEQYF
TRBJ1-1 NA TRBV6-5 NA TGTGCCAGCAGGTGGACTCAGAACACTGAAGCTTTCTTT CASRWTQNTEAFF
TRBJ2-7 NA TRBV5-6 TRBD2 TGTGCCAGCCGACGGGCGGGAGTTGGTCTCCACGAGCAGTACTTC CASRRAGVGLHEQYF
TRBJ1-5 NA TRBV15 TRBD1 TGTGCCACCAGCACCGGACGGACAGGGAGGGACAATCAGCCCCAGCATTTT CATSTGRTGRDNQPQHF
TRBJ1-2 NA TRBV2 NA TGTGCCAGCATCGAAGGTATCGGGAGGGTAAACTATGGCTACACCTTC CASIEGIGRVNYGYTF
TRBJ1-1 NA TRBV2 NA TGTGCCAGCAGGGGTGGGGGCACTGAAGCTTTCTTT CASRGGGTEAFF
TRBJ2-3 NA TRBV7-9 NA TGTGCCAGCAGCTTAGATTCTTCCACAGATACGCAGTATTTT CASSLDSSTDTQYF
TRBJ1-2 NA TRBV14 NA TGTGCCAGCAGCCAAGGAATTGCGAACTATGGCTACACCTTC CASSQGIANYGYTF
TRBJ2-7 NA TRBV5-1 TRBD1 TGCGCCAGCAGAATGGGGACAGGGCTGTACGAGCAGTACTTC CASRMGTGLYEQYF
TRBJ2-7 NA TRBV7-8 NA TGTGCCAGCACCATAAGAGGGGGTGAGCAGTACTTC CASTIRGGEQYF
TRBJ1-1 NA TRBV7-2 NA TGTGCCAGCAGCTCCTGGAGATCCACTGAAGCTTTCTTT CASSSWRSTEAFF
TRBJ2-1 NA TRBV19 TRBD2 TGTGCCAGTAGTGGACTAGCGGGTGGATACAATGAGCAGTTCTTC CASSGLAGGYNEQFF
TRBJ1-4 NA TRBV5-1 TRBD1 TGCGCCAGCAGCCCCCGGACAGGGAGTGAAAAACTGTTTTTT CASSPRTGSEKLFF
TRBJ1-2 NA TRBV10-1 NA TGCGCCAGCAGCCCCGGGACACCCTATGGCTACACCTTC CASSPGTPYGYTF
TRBJ1-1 NA TRBV5-1 NA TGCGCCAGCAGCTTGGCCGGGGCAAGAACGGCTGAAGCTTTCTTT CASSLAGARTAEAFF
TRBJ2-6 NA TRBV7-1 NA TGTGCCAGCAGCAAAAAGTATCGAGGACAAAGTCGGGCCAACGTCCTGACTTTC CASSKKYRGQSRANVLTF
TRBJ1-5 few TRBV7-9 TRBD1 TGTGCCAGCAGCCTGGACAGGGAAGAACAGCCCCAGCATTTT CASSLDREEQPQHF
TRBJ1-1 NA TRBV10-3 NA TGTGCCATCAGCTCGGGAACTGAAGCTTTCTTT CAISSGTEAFF
TRBJ1-5 NA TRBV28 NA TGTGCCAGCAGTTTTAAGAGTTGGTTGAACAATCAGCCCCAGCATTTT CASSFKSWLNNQPQHF
TRBJ2-6 NA TRBV29-1 NA TGCAGCGTTTGGGACTCTGGGGCCAACGTCCTGACTTTC CSVWDSGANVLTF
TRBJ1-1 NA TRBV7-9 TRBD1 TGTGCCAGCAGCCTCGGGACAGGGGTGGACACTGAAGCTTTCTTT CASSLGTGVDTEAFF
TRBJ1-1 NA TRBV2 NA TGTGCCAGCAGAGCTTTTTCGAACACTGAAGCTTTCTTT CASRAFSNTEAFF
TRBJ2-7 NA TRBV11-1 NA TGTGCCAGCAGCGCCCTCGGGGTTCTCGGACGCTCCTACGAGCAGTACTTC CASSALGVLGRSYEQYF
TRBJ1-5 NA TRBV19 NA TGTGCCAGTAGTGCCGTAGGGAGCAATCAGCCCCAGCATTTT CASSAVGSNQPQHF
TRBJ1-5 few TRBV2 TRBD1 TGTGCCAGCAGGGACAGGGTGGGCAATCAGCCCCAGCATTTT CASRDRVGNQPQHF
TRBJ1-2 medium-sized TRBV11-3 NA TGTGCCAGCAGTGACCGGGACAATGGCTACACCTTC CASSDRDNGYTF
TRBJ2-5 NA TRBV6-5 NA TGTGCCAGCAGTTATGGGGAGACCCAGTACTTC CASSYGETQYF
TRBJ1-2 NA TRBV7-2 NA TGTGCCAGCAGCTTAGTCTCCGACAGGCCGTCAAGTGGCTACACCTTC CASSLVSDRPSSGYTF
TRBJ2-3 NA TRBV5-8 TRBD1 TGTGCCAGCAGCTTGGTGGGACAGGGCGGCACAGATACGCAGTATTTT CASSLVGQGGTDTQYF
TRBJ2-3 NA TRBV9 NA TGTGCCAGCAGCTCCCGGGACGGCCCTAGCACAGATACGCAGTATTTT CASSSRDGPSTDTQYF
TRBJ1-5 NA TRBV19 NA TGTGCCAGTAGTATAGACAGCTGGTATAGCAATCAGCCCCAGCATTTT CASSIDSWYSNQPQHF